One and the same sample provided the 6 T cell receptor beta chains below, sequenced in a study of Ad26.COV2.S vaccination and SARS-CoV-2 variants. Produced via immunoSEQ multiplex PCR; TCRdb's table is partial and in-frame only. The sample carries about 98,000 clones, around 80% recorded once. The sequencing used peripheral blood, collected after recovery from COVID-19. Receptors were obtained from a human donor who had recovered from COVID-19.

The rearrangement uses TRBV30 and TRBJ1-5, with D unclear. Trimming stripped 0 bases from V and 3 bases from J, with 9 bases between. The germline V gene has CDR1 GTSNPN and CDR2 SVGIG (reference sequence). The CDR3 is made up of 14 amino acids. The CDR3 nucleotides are TGTGCCTGGAGTGTAGGAGGGTCCAATCAGCCCCAGCATTTT. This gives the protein CAWSVGGSNQPQHF.

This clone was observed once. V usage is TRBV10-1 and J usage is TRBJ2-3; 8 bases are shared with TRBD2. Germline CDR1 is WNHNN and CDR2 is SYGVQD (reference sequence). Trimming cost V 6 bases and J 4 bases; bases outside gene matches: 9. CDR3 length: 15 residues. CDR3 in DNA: TGCGCCAGCAGCGTCGGACTAGCAGGGCCAGATACGCAGTATTTT. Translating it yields CASSVGLAGPDTQYF.

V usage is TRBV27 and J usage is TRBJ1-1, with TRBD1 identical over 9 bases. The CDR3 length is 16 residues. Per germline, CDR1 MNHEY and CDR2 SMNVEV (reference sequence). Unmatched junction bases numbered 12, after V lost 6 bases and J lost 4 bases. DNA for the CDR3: TGTGCCAGCAGGAGGGATCTTGGGGGACAGGGCACTGAAGCTTTCTTT. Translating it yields CASRRDLGGQGTEAFF.

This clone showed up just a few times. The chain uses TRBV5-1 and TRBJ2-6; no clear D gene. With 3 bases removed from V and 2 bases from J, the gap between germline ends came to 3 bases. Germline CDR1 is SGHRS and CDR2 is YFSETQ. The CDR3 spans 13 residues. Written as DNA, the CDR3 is TGCGCCAGCAGCTCTACTGGGGCCAACGTCCTGACTTTC. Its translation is CASSSTGANVLTF.

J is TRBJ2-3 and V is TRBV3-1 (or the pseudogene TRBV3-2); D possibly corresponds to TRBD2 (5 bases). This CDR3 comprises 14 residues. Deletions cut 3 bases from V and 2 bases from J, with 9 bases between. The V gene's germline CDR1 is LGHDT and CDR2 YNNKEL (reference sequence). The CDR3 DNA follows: TGTGCCAGCAGCCAGACGGGGAACACAGATACGCAGTATTTT. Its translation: CASSQTGNTDTQYF.

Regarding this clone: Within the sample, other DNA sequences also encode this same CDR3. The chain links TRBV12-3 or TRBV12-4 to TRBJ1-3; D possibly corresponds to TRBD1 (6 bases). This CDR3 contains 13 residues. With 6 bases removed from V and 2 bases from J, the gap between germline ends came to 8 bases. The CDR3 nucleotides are TGTGCCAGCAGCCCAGGGGCTGGAAACACCATATATTTT. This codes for CASSPGAGNTIYF.